The present entry profiles one T cell receptor (beta chain) with its context. Its antigen is undetermined. The data originate from a study of T cells expressing NK-cell markers. About the research overall: Sorted CD3+CD56-NKG2C+, CD3+CD56+NKG2C+ and CD3+CD56+NKG2C- T cells supplied the TCR beta repertoires.

Study-level findings and limits: Over 5 donors carried dominant NKG2C+ clonotypes that made up roughly 1.0-8% of their CD8+ T cells.

Template switching by 5'RACE with UMIs generated the TCR beta cDNA. Following a re-call of the 5' RACE reads, TCRdb has one entry per CDR3 protein and lacks DNA. The repertoire table contains 350,000 to 400,000 distinct CDR3 sequences. The clonotype originates from a woman aged 50 to 60 in good health. Source material: blood T cells: a sorted CD56 or NKG2C T cell subset, CD4+ or CD8+ T cells, or bulk PBMC T cells (not recorded which).

CDR3 loop: CASSQVAVDTQYF. The chain employs TRBV4-1 and TRBJ2-3. CDR1 and CDR2 from the germline V gene are MGHRA and YSYEKL. This CDR3 is 13 amino acids long.